This record concerns one TCR beta chain sequence. V lost 3 bases, J lost 3 bases, and 10 bases stayed unmatched. The CDR3 has 15 residues. Germline V gives CDR1 GTSNPN, CDR2 SVGIG (reference sequence). The data derive from a study of blood T cell repertoires in COVID-19. For the study at large: From T cells, B-cell-depleted T cells, or PBMCs came the material, which was cDNA or gDNA.

Using immunoSEQ multiplex PCR, the repertoire was profiled, and TCRdb retains in-frame clones only, with some absent. The sample lists hundreds of thousands of clones, 86% occurring once. The J gene is TRBJ1-1, the V gene TRBV30, with 7 positions matching TRBD1. The receptor's source is a woman aged 50 to 60 who had recovered from COVID-19. The source material was PBMCs or T cells enriched from blood (not recorded which). The CDR3 DNA sequence: TGTGCCTGGAGGATTAGGGGGCTTAAGGACACTGAAGCTTTCTTT. Residues: CAWRIRGLKDTEAFF.